This TCR beta chain was found in a study of immune evolution from preneoplasia to lung adenocarcinoma (dated by TCRdb to 2020 to 2022). Notes on the research overall: HLA loss of heterozygosity was observed in approximately 7%, 15% and 30% of AIS, MIA and ADC lesions, respectively, and was not observed in any AAH lesions. The study combined immune gene expression, TCR sequencing and multiplex immunofluorescence to profile immune contexture across lung adenocarcinoma precursors and invasive adenocarcinoma. Resected precursor lesions (AAH, AIS, MIA) and invasive adenocarcinomas were compared against paired morphologically normal lung tissue. The sample size was set by how many specimens were available, not by a prior power calculation. The immune data were integrated with whole exome sequencing and methylation data obtained from the same cohort of nodules. A total of some 55 patients with pulmonary nodules who underwent surgical resection were included in the overall cohort. TCR sequencing data were obtained from 51 patients. It was reported in the study that approximately 100 samples were used for TCR sequencing. POLYSOLVER was used to infer Class I HLA alleles from exome data, while LOHHLA was used to detect allele-specific HLA loss.

The immunoSEQ hsTCRbeta Kit was used to sequence TCR beta CDR3 regions from DNA. The authors' pipeline ran thus. TCR sequencing data were analysed with the ImmunoSEQ Analyzer. T cell clonality was calculated on productive rearrangements as 1 minus Pielou's evenness. The inverse Simpson index, applied to productive templates, was used to measure T cell diversity. T cell density was expressed as TCR beta template counts normalized to usable DNA, with usable DNA estimated by amplifying and sequencing housekeeping genes. TCR metrics were compared across histologic stages using two-sided Kruskal-Wallis tests. The clones in this table, taken by TCRdb from immuneACCESS, are in-frame only. Not every clone is retained; where verified, under half of the shortfall comes from an unresolved V gene, and the cause of the rest is unknown. The V and J calls and clone size come from that table; D and trimming were worked out from the DNA. The sample has 3,000 to 5,000 clones on record, about 85% of them singletons. About 5.7% of the sample comes from the top ten.

Findings and caveats that apply to the study as a whole: Clonality was highest in normal lung, while later-stage lesions appeared to have lower clonality but higher T cell density and diversity. All patients were from Japan and China, so applicability to Western populations was uncertain. The highest top T cell clone frequencies were observed in normal lung, and a progressive decrease in top T cell clone frequencies appeared to occur from AAH through AIS, MIA and invasive adenocarcinoma. The findings were based on association rather than direct causation, and larger cohorts with long-term follow-up and longitudinal biopsies were deemed needed. KRAS-mutant nodules showed the highest T cell clonality compared with EGFR-mutant or double wild-type lesions.

Resection was performed on patients in Japan or China between the mid-2010s and the late 2010s. Histologic diagnosis of each case was confirmed independently by two lung cancer pathologists on H&E slides. For nucleic acid extraction, premalignant or tumor cells were enriched by macro-dissection following pathologic assessment. The AllPrep DNA/RNA FFPE Kit was used to isolate DNA from FFPE tissue. V loses 4 bases at its end and J loses 9 bases; junction bases beyond the gene matches: 9. The CDR3 measures 15 amino acids from cysteine to phenylalanine. Just the 45-base CDR3 DNA is kept, in frame starting at base 1. The germline V gene (reference sequence) specifies LNHNV as CDR1 and YYDKDF as CDR2. On this clone itself: The specificity of this receptor is unknown. The record has no base qualities; no much larger clone is one base away.

Sequencing was done on a sample of FFPE minimally invasive lung adenocarcinoma tissue. The label giving this sample's cell subset or site can be read as: micro-invasive lung adenocarcinoma (MIA). The receptor was derived from a donor at least 70 years old with lung adenocarcinoma. The chain links TRBV15 with TRBJ2-1; TRBD2 matches 10 bases in the middle. The CDR3 protein: CATSKVASGSGEQFF. The DNA sequence is TGTGCCACCAGCAAAGTAGCTAGCGGGAGTGGTGAGCAGTTCTTC.